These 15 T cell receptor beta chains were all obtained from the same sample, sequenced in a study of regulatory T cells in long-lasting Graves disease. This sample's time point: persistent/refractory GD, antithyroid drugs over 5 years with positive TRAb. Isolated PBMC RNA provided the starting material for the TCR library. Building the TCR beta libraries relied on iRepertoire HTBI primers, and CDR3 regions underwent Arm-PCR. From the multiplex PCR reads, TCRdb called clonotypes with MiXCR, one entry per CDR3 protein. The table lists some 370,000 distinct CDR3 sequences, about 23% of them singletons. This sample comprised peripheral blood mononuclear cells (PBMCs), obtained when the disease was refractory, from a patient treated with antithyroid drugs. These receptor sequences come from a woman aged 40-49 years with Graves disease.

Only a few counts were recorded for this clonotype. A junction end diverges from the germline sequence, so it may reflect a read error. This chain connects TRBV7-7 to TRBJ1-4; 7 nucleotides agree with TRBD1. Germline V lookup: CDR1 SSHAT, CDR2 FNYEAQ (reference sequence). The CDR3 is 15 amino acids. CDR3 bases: TGTGCTAGCAGCGCAACCACAGGGGCGAATGAAAAACTGTTTTTT. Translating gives CASSATTGANEKLFF.

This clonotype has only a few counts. DNA of the CDR3: TGTGCCAGCATCCCGGCGGGAGCCTATAGCAATCAGCCCCAGCATTTT. It is translated as CASIPAGAYSNQPQHF. The chain couples TRBV5-8 to TRBJ1-5; D remains unclear. V gave up 6 bases and J gave up 0 bases, with 16 bases separating them. The CDR3 covers 16 residues. Germline assignment: CDR1 SGHTS and CDR2 YDEGEE.

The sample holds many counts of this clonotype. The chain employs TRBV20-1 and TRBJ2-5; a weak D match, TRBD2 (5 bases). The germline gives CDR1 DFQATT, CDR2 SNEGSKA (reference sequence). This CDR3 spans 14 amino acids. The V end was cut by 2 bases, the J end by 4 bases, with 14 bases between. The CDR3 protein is CSARLAGWGETQYF. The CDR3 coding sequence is TGCAGTGCTAGACTAGCTGGGTGGGGAGAGACCCAGTACTTC.

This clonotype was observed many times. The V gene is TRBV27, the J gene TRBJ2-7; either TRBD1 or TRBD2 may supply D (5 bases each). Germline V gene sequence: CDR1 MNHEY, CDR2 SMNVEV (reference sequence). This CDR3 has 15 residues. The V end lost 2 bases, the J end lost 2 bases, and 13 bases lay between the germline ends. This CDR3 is CASSLIRGPTYEQYF. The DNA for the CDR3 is TGTGCCAGCAGTTTAATCCGGGGACCAACCTACGAGCAGTACTTC.

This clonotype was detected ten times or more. CDR3 coding DNA: TGTGCCAGCAGCCTATTACAGGGGACTGAAGCTTTCTTT. It translates to CASSLLQGTEAFF. The chain is built from TRBV5-5 and TRBJ1-1; TRBD1 matches 7 bases. The length of the CDR3 is 13 residues. V dropped 4 bases and J dropped 5; count of bases not matched to a gene: 5. CDR1 is SGHKS, CDR2 YYEKEE, per germline (reference sequence).

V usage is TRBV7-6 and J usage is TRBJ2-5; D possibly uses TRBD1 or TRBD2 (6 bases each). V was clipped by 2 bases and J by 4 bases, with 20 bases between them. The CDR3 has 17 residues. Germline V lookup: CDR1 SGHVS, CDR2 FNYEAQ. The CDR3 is CASSLLPSARGSETQYF. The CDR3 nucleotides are TGTGCCAGCAGCTTACTCCCTAGCGCCAGGGGATCAGAGACCCAGTACTTC.

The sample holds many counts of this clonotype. The CDR3 loop reads CASSLGGAQETQYF. The CDR3 DNA sequence: TGTGCCAGCAGTTTAGGGGGTGCCCAAGAGACCCAGTACTTC. The J gene is TRBJ2-5, the V gene TRBV12-3 or TRBV12-4; no reliable D call. This CDR3 spans 14 amino acids. The V end lost 1 base, the J end lost 1 base, and 7 bases lay between the germline ends.

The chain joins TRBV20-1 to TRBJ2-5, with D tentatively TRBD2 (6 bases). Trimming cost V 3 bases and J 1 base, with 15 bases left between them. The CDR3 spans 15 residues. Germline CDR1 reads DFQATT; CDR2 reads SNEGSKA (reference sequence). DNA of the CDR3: TGCAGTGCTAGTCGATTGTGGAGGGGCCAAGAGACCCAGTACTTC. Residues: CSASRLWRGQETQYF.

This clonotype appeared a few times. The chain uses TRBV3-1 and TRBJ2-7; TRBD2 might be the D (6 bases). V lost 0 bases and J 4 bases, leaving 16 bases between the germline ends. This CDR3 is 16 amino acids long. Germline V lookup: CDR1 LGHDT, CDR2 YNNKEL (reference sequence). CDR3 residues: CASSQDPTRIPYEQYF. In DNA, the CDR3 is TGTGCCAGCAGCCAAGATCCGACTAGAATTCCTTACGAGCAGTACTTC.

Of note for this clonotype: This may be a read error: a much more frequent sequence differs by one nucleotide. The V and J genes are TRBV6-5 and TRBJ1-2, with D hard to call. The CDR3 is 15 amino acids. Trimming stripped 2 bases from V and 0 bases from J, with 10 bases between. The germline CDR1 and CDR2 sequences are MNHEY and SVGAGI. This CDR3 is CASSYTMYANYGYTF. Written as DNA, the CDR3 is TGTGCCAGCAGTTACACGATGTACGCTAACTATGGCTACACCTTC.

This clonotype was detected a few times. DNA of the CDR3: TGTGCCAGCAGCGTTGGCGTCTGCAGAATGAACACTGAAGCTTTCTTT. This codes for CASSVGVCRMNTEAFF. The chain recombines TRBV7-3 with TRBJ1-1; D is unclear. Per the germline V gene, CDR1 is SGHTA and CDR2 is FQGTGA. The CDR3 is 16 amino acids. With 5 bases removed from V and 0 bases from J, the gap between germline ends came to 16 bases.

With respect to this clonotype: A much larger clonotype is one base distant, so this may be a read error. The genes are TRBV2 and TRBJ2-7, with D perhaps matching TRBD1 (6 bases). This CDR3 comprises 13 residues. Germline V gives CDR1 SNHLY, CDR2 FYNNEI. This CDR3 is CASRATNRVEQCF. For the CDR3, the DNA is TGTGCCAGCAGAGCGACTAACAGGGTTGAGCAGTGCTTC.

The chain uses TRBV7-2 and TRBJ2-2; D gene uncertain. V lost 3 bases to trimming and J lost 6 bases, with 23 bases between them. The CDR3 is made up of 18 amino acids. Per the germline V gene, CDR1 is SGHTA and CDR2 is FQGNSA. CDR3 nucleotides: TGTGCCAGCAGCTTCCGGAAAACAACTATTAGCATCGCCGGGGAGCTGTTTTTT. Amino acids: CASSFRKTTISIAGELFF.

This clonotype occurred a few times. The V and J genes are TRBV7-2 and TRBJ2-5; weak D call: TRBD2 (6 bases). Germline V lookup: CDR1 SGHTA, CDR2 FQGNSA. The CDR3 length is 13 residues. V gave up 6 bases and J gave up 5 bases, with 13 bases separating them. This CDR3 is CASSLAFTETQYF. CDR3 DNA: TGTGCCAGCAGTCTAGCGTTTACGGAGACCCAGTACTTC.

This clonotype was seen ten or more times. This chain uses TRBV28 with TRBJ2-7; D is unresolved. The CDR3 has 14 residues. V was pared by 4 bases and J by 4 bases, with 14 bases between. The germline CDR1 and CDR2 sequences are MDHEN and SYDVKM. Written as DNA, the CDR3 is TGTGCCAGCAGTTATGAACAGCGAACATACGAGCAGTACTTC. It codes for CASSYEQRTYEQYF.